This TCR beta chain was documented in a study of T cell responses to AZD1222 COVID-19 vaccine. The wider study: The study pooled second doses at about 4 or about 12 weeks.

Profiled with immunoSEQ multiplex PCR; TCRdb holds only in-frame clones, not every one. This sample has some 120,000 clones, with around 81% found just once. The germline gives CDR1 MNHEY, CDR2 SMNVEV (reference sequence). CDR3 length: 19 residues. J was trimmed by 0 bases and V by 7 bases; bases with no gene match: 13. The rearrangement links TRBV27 to TRBJ2-3; TRBD2 agrees at 13 bases. The sequence was obtained from an adult in good health. This specimen was peripheral blood, taken on day 0 of AZD1222 vaccination. CDR3 region: CASTSLVRLAGGSTDTQYF. The CDR3 DNA reads as TGTGCCAGCACCTCACTCGTGAGACTAGCGGGGGGTAGCACAGATACGCAGTATTTT.